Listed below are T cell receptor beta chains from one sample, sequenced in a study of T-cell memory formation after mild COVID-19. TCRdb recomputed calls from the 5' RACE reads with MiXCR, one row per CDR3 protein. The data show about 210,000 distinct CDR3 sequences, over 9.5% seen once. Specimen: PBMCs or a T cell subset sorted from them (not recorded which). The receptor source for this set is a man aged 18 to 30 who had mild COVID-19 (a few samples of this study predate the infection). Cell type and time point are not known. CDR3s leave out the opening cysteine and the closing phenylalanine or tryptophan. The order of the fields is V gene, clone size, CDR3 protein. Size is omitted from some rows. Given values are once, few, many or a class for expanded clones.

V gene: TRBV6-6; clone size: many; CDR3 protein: ASSDSDSFGNTIY
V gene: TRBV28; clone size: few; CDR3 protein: ASSLYRDTGGYT
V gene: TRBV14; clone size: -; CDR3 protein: ASSHDRGHAF
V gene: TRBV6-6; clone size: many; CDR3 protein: ASSYWGEAF
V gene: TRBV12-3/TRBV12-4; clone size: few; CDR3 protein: ASIDDRYNEQF
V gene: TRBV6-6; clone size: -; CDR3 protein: ASSYGVGASTDTQY
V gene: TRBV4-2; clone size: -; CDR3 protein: ASSQTGTSGGGGTQY
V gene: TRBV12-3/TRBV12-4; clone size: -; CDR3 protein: ASSPGSRGYEQY
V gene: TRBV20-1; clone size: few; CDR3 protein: SAADAGGMNTEAF
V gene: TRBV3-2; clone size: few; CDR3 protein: ASSQERFPGQGFGTSYGYT
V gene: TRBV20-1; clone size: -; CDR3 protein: SARDRRGGTDTQY
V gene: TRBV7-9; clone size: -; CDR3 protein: ASSFPNYGYT
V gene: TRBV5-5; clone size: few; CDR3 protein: ASSLAGTGDYYGYT
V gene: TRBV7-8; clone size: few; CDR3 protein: ASTWTRTYNEQF
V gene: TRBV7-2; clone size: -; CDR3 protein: ASSPRQVGYGYT
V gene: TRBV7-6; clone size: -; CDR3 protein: ASSEESSSYNEQF
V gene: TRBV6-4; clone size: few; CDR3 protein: ASSAQGGVQPQH
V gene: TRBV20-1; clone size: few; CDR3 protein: SARSQGSDTQY
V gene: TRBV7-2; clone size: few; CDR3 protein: ASSGGTGGYGYT
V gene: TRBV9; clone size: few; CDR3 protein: ASSTNPGQFEKLF
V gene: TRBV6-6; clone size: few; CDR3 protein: ASSGEGLAEETQY
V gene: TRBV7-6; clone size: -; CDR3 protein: ASSFGTGDWDTGELF
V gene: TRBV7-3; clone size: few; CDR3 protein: ASSLDRDSYNEQF
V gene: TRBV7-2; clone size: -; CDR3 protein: ASSPLGGGASTDTQY
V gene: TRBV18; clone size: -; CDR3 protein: ASSPWDGTDTQY
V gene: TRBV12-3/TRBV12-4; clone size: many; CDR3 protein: ASSFGTAFNQPQH
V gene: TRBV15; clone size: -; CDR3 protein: ATSRDLIGGNTIY
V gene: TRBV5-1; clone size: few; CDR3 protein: ASSLLPGLGNTIY
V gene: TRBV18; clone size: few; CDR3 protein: ASSPRLEGQAYGYT
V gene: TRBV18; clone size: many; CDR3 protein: ASSPLQGQNTEAF
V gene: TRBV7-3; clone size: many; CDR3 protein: ASSSAGRNEQY
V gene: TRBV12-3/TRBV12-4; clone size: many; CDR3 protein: ASTPGASNYGYT